These 18 T cell receptor beta chains share one sample of origin, sequenced in a study of blood T cell repertoires in COVID-19. The method was immunoSEQ multiplex PCR; TCRdb's version includes in-frame clones alone and lacks a portion of them. Here the sample spans 60,000 to 80,000 clones, 84% being singletons. Input material: peripheral blood. The receptors were gathered from a man aged 50-60 years with active COVID-19.

The J gene is TRBJ1-1, the V gene TRBV5-1, with D tentatively TRBD1 (6 bases). The CDR3 totals 14 residues. V lost 5 bases, J lost 0 bases, and 11 bases lay in between. In germline, CDR1 is SGHRS, CDR2 YFSETQ. Here the CDR3 reads CASSRQEMNTEAFF. CDR3 sequence (DNA): TGCGCCAGCAGTCGACAGGAGATGAACACTGAAGCTTTCTTT. Complete variable domain (other parts from reference TRBV5-1 and TRBJ1-1): KAGVTQTPRYLIKTRGQQVTLSCSPISGHRSVSWYQQTPGQGLQFLFEYFSETQRNKGNFPGRFSGRQFSNSRSEMNVSTLELGDSALYLCASSRQEMNTEAFFGQGTRLTVV.

The rearrangement joins TRBV2 to TRBJ2-2; 9 nucleotides agree with TRBD2. Germline loops: CDR1 SNHLY, CDR2 FYNNEI. V trimming: 7 bases; J trimming: 5 bases; junction bases outside the gene matches: 5. The CDR3 has 14 amino acids. The CDR3 DNA reads as TGTGCCAGCAAACTAGCGGGTTTAACCGGGGAGCTGTTTTTT. Protein: CASKLAGLTGELFF.

The chain's CDR3 is CASTTPGGHTEAFF. The CDR3 nucleotides are TGTGCCAGTACTACTCCAGGGGGGCACACTGAAGCTTTCTTT. This chain uses TRBV19 with TRBJ1-1, with 7 bases aligning to TRBD1. The junction had 8 bases not matched to a gene; V was cut back by 7 bases and J by 3 bases. The CDR3 totals 14 residues. The germline V gene has CDR1 LNHDA and CDR2 SQIVND (reference sequence).

This chain connects TRBV6-5 to TRBJ2-5; TRBD1 is a possible D gene (6 bases). The V gene's germline CDR1 is MNHEY and CDR2 SVGAGI. The CDR3 has 13 amino acids. Trimming took 6 bases from V and 7 from J, leaving 15 bases between them. The CDR3: CASRQQGSGTQYF. CDR3 sequence (DNA): TGTGCCAGCAGACAACAGGGTTCAGGGACCCAGTACTTC.

V gene TRBV7-8 combines with J gene TRBJ2-5; D unresolved. The ends were cut back, 0 bases at V and 5 bases at J, with 13 bases in the middle. The CDR3 spans 15 residues. Germline V lookup: CDR1 SGHVS, CDR2 FQNEAQ. The CDR3 coding sequence is TGTGCCAGCAGCTTAGCGCGGCGGTTTGGGGAGACCCAGTACTTC. Protein product: CASSLARRFGETQYF.

This clone was picked up a small number of times. The chain links TRBV5-4 to TRBJ1-6; 8 positions agree with TRBD1. The junction had 9 bases not matched to a gene; V was cut back by 4 bases and J by 6 bases. The germline gives CDR1 SGHNT, CDR2 YYREEE (reference sequence). The CDR3 spans 16 residues. Written as DNA, the CDR3 is TGTGCCAGCAGCGGTCCGGGGACAGGCGTTAATTCACCCCTCCACTTT. Translated: CASSGPGTGVNSPLHF.

This clone appeared a few times. The rearrangement uses TRBV2 and TRBJ2-7; D is possibly TRBD2 (6 bases). The germline gives CDR1 SNHLY, CDR2 FYNNEI. The V end lost 5 bases, the J end lost 0 bases, and 17 bases lay between the germline ends. The CDR3 totals 16 residues. The chain's CDR3 is CASSLLRDWSSYEQYF. As DNA, the CDR3 is TGTGCCAGCAGTCTTCTCCGGGACTGGAGCTCCTACGAGCAGTACTTC.

The V call is TRBV5-6, the J call TRBJ2-2; D not resolved. The V and J ends lost 0 bases and 0 bases respectively, with 9 bases between them. CDR3 size: 16 residues. CDR1 and CDR2 (germline): SGHDT, YYEEEE. The CDR3 bases are TGTGCCAGCAGCTTGGTTTTCAGGACGAACACCGGGGAGCTGTTTTTT. This sequence encodes CASSLVFRTNTGELFF.

The chain joins TRBV4-2 to TRBJ2-2, with TRBD2 identical over 7 bases. With V trimmed by 2 bases and J by 2 bases, 11 bases remained unmatched. Germline loops: CDR1 LGHNA, CDR2 YNFKEQ. The CDR3 is 18 residues long. The CDR3 DNA sequence: TGTGCCAGCAGCCAACGGGCGGGCGGCGGGAGAAACACCGGGGAGCTGTTTTTT. Its translation is CASSQRAGGGRNTGELFF.

This chain connects TRBV7-2 to TRBJ2-2, with a weak D call TRBD1 (5 bases). Germline V gene lookup returns CDR1 SGHTA and CDR2 FQGNSA. The CDR3 is 16 residues long. The V end was cut by 2 bases, the J end by 6 bases, with 16 bases between. This chain's CDR3 is CASSLLRSRAPGELFF. CDR3 nucleotide sequence: TGTGCCAGCAGCTTATTAAGGAGCAGGGCGCCCGGGGAGCTGTTTTTT.

This clone was observed a few times. This sequence joins TRBV10-1 and TRBJ1-1; unclear D gene. Germline values: CDR1 WNHNN, CDR2 SYGVQD (reference sequence). The V and J ends lost 0 bases and 10 bases respectively, with 12 bases between them. This CDR3 comprises 13 residues. Here the CDR3 DNA reads TGCGCCAGCAGTGAGTCCCCTGGCGGTCGAGCTTTCTTT. This encodes CASSESPGGRAFF.

The V call is TRBV5-1, the J call TRBJ1-2; D remains unclear. The CDR3 contains 14 residues. Germline loops: CDR1 SGHRS, CDR2 YFSETQ. V was cut by 3 bases and J by 5 bases, with 14 bases left in between. This CDR3 is CASSSEGGDYGYTF. CDR3 in DNA: TGCGCCAGCAGCTCAGAGGGTGGGGATTATGGCTACACCTTC.

For this clone: The same CDR3 is also encoded by other DNA sequences in this sample. This chain links TRBV18 with TRBJ2-3; 7 nucleotides match TRBD2. V was pared by 0 bases and J by 6 bases, with 3 bases of the junction left unmatched. CDR1 KGHSH and CDR2 LQKENI come from the germline V gene. This CDR3 has 14 amino acids. Here the CDR3 reads CASSPPTSRDTQYF. Written as DNA, the CDR3 is TGTGCCAGCTCACCACCGACTAGCCGGGATACGCAGTATTTT.

The chain recombines TRBV7-2 with TRBJ1-1; a weak D match, TRBD1 (5 bases). The CDR3 extends over 13 amino acids. CDR1 SGHTA and CDR2 FQGNSA come from the germline V gene. The V end was cut by 8 bases, the J end by 0 bases, with 10 bases between. The CDR3 loop is CASHKGMNTEAFF. Written as DNA, the CDR3 is TGTGCCAGCCACAAGGGGATGAACACTGAAGCTTTCTTT.

The rearrangement links TRBV7-6 to TRBJ1-5; D gene unclear. V gave up 5 bases and J gave up 5 bases, with 16 bases separating them. The CDR3 totals 15 residues. Germline V gene sequence: CDR1 SGHVS, CDR2 FNYEAQ. CDR3 residues: CASSRGPATDQPQHF. Here the CDR3 DNA reads TGTGCCAGCAGCCGGGGTCCCGCAACGGATCAGCCCCAGCATTTT.

The gene calls are TRBV18 and TRBJ1-1; D gene ambiguous. This CDR3 region has 13 residues. V lost 3 bases, J lost 5 bases, and 10 bases lay in between. Germline loops: CDR1 KGHSH, CDR2 LQKENI. The CDR3 bases are TGTGCCAGCTCACCGTGGGCGGGGACTGAAGCTTTCTTT. As protein: CASSPWAGTEAFF. Based on the CDR3 plus reference TRBV18 and TRBJ1-1, the full variable domain is NAGVMQNPRHLVRRRGQEARLRCSPMKGHSHVYWYRQLPEEGLKFMVYLQKENIIDESGMPKERFSAEFPKEGPSILRIQQVVRGDSAAYFCASSPWAGTEAFFGQGTRLTVV.

This chain joins TRBV5-1 and TRBJ1-1; D might be TRBD1 (5 bases). Germline V gives CDR1 SGHRS, CDR2 YFSETQ. The CDR3 is 15 amino acids. V lost 4 bases and J lost 10, with 23 bases in between. CDR3 DNA sequence: TGCGCCAGCAGCCCTTCTTACACGGGGGTAGGTGCAGCTTTCTTT. Amino acid sequence: CASSPSYTGVGAAFF.

This clone occurred a few times. The V and J genes are TRBV7-6 and TRBJ2-1, with D tentatively TRBD2 (5 bases). This CDR3 has 16 amino acids. V lost 1 base and J 3 bases, leaving 13 bases between the germline ends. Germline assignment: CDR1 SGHVS and CDR2 FNYEAQ. CDR3 coding DNA: TGTGCCAGCAGCTTAGTTACTAGTACAGTCTACAATGAGCAGTTCTTC. Its translation: CASSLVTSTVYNEQFF.